This TCR beta chain derives from a study of Ad26.COV2.S vaccination and SARS-CoV-2 variants. The V gene's germline CDR1 is KGHSH and CDR2 LQKENI. Trimming took off 2 bases at V and 6 bases at J, with 5 bases between the two ends. The CDR3 loop spans 13 amino acids. Using immunoSEQ multiplex PCR, the repertoire was profiled, and TCRdb retains in-frame clones only, with some absent. The sample yields about 440,000 clones, approximately 88% seen once. Indicated treatment: about 20 received Ad26.COV2.S at low or high dose, single or two shots; about 5 received placebo; per-sample allocation not given. Sampling happened 63 days after the first vaccine or placebo injection. Ad26.COV2.S expressed prefusion-stabilized spike from the original Wuhan strain.

The source is a person aged 18-65 years who received the Ad26.COV2.S COVID-19 vaccine or a placebo. The starting material was peripheral blood, obtained in a trial of Ad26.COV2.S vaccine versus placebo. The V gene is TRBV18, the J gene TRBJ2-6; D remains unclear. CDR3 amino acids: CASSPGEANVLTF. As DNA, the CDR3 is TGTGCCAGCTCACCAGGGGAGGCCAACGTCCTGACTTTC.